Listed here is a single T cell receptor beta chain. Per the germline V gene, CDR1 is SGHTA and CDR2 is FQGNSA. V was shortened by 3 bases and J by 4 bases, with 9 bases between the two germline ends. CDR3 size: 13 residues. The table came from immunoSEQ multiplex PCR; TCRdb's copy has only in-frame clones and leaves some out. The sample records fewer than 350,000 clones, over 75% being singletons. The data originate from a study of blood T cell repertoires in COVID-19. Study as a whole: Samples representing acute and convalescent COVID-19 were sourced from the United States, Italy and Spain.

The origin of this receptor is a woman in her thirties or forties who had recovered from COVID-19. Sequenced input: PBMCs or T cells enriched from blood (not recorded which). The genes are TRBV7-2 and TRBJ1-2; weak D call: TRBD1 (5 bases). The CDR3 bases are TGTGCCAGCAGCTTGCAGGGTTCCTATGGCTACACCTTC. Translation: CASSLQGSYGYTF.